One and the same sample provided the 8 T cell receptor beta chains below, sequenced in a study of CD8 T cells in Susac syndrome. Random hexamers were used to reverse transcribe the RNA input (about 0.5 to 1 ug). MiXCR, applied by TCRdb to the immunoSEQ multiplex PCR reads, yields one record per CDR3 protein. The data show about 200,000 distinct CDR3 sequences, roughly 96% seen once. What was sequenced was CD4+ T cells from PBMCs. These receptors came from a human donor with multiple sclerosis.

The chain couples TRBV7-9 to TRBJ2-4; the D is unclear. Germline CDR1 and CDR2: SEHNR and FQNEAQ (reference sequence). V lost 5 bases to trimming and J lost 5 bases, with 7 bases between them. The CDR3 runs to 12 residues. For the CDR3, the DNA is TGTGCCAGCAGCCCTTCCGAAAACATTCAGTACTTC. Its protein product is CASSPSENIQYF. The variable domain in full, with the rest retrieved from reference TRBV7-9 and TRBJ2-4, is DTGVSQNPRHKITKRGQNVTFRCDPISEHNRLYWYRQTLGQGPEFLTYFQNEAQLEKSRLLSDRFSAERPKGSFSTLEIQRTEQGDSAMYLCASSPSENIQYFGAGTRLSVL.

The chain couples TRBV12-3 or TRBV12-4 to TRBJ1-2; unclear D gene. This CDR3 region has 13 residues. V was clipped by 5 bases and J by 7 bases, with 14 bases between them. The CDR3 loop is CASSRRTPSGYTF. For the CDR3, the DNA is TGTGCCAGCAGTCGCAGGACTCCGAGTGGCTACACCTTC.

The rearrangement joins TRBV6-5 to TRBJ2-3, with 9 positions matching TRBD1. The length of the CDR3 is 13 residues. Germline V lookup: CDR1 MNHEY, CDR2 SVGAGI. Unmatched junction bases numbered 6, after V lost 7 bases and J lost 7 bases. In nucleotides, the CDR3 is TGTGCCAGCACCCCGGACAGGGGTTATACGCAGTATTTT. It specifies CASTPDRGYTQYF.

V gene TRBV24-1 combines with J gene TRBJ1-2, with D perhaps TRBD1 (6 bases). The CDR3 consists of 16 residues. Germline V gene sequence: CDR1 KGHDR, CDR2 SFDVKD. V dropped 4 bases and J dropped 0 bases, with 14 bases sitting between them. The CDR3 DNA is TGTGCCACCAGTGACTCTCAGGGGACAACTAACTATGGCTACACCTTC. This sequence encodes CATSDSQGTTNYGYTF.

The chain joins TRBV30 to TRBJ1-6; D is undetermined. Trimming left V 2 bases short and J 0 bases short, with 8 bases between. Germline V lookup: CDR1 GTSNPN, CDR2 SVGIG (reference sequence). CDR3 length: 15 amino acids. As DNA, the CDR3 is TGTGCCTGGAGTTCCAGTAGCTCCTATAATTCACCCCTCCACTTT. Translating it yields CAWSSSSSYNSPLHF.

The chain joins TRBV30 to TRBJ2-5; TRBD1 agrees at 9 bases. This CDR3 has 13 residues. Germline CDR1 is GTSNPN and CDR2 is SVGIG (reference sequence). V trimming: 3 bases; J trimming: 5 bases; junction bases outside the gene matches: 4. CDR3 coding DNA: TGTGCCTGGAGCACAGGGGGCTGGGAGACCCAGTACTTC. This gives the protein CAWSTGGWETQYF.

The chain employs TRBV4-1 and TRBJ2-1; D possibly corresponds to TRBD2 (6 bases). Germline values: CDR1 MGHRA, CDR2 YSYEKL. V was pared by 1 base and J by 3 bases, with 13 bases between. CDR3 length: 16 amino acids. CDR3 coding DNA: TGCGCCAGCAGCCAAGTCGGGGCTAGCGTCTACAATGAGCAGTTCTTC. Protein sequence: CASSQVGASVYNEQFF.

The chain is built from TRBV27 and TRBJ1-2, with a possible D match to TRBD1 (5 bases). Germline assignment: CDR1 MNHEY and CDR2 SMNVEV (reference sequence). V gave up 6 bases and J gave up 7 bases, with 18 bases separating them. This CDR3 is built from 14 residues. CDR3 nucleotides: TGTGCCAGCAGGCAACCCGGGCAGGGAATTGGCTACACCTTC. It is translated as CASRQPGQGIGYTF.